These T cell receptor beta chains were read from a single sample in a study of T cells in Graves' hyperthyroidism and ophthalmopathy. MiXCR, applied by TCRdb to the multiplex PCR reads, yields one record per CDR3 protein. Of some 270,000 distinct CDR3 sequences listed, more than 10% are singletons. The sequencing sample was made of blood. These receptor sequences come from a woman in her thirties with Graves' hyperthyroidism that later progressed to Graves' ophthalmopathy. The CDR3 runs from the conserved cysteine through the conserved F or W. A D gene is named only where the DNA matches it firmly. A clone size is listed for some rows: how often the clone was seen (once, few, many), or a class if it is expanded.

len,d_gene,v_gene,abundance,j_gene,CDR3aa,CDR3nt
15,NA,TRBV3-1,NA,TRBJ2-3,CASSLGERSTDTQYF,TGTGCCAGCAGCTTAGGGGAGCGGAGCACAGATACGCAGTATTTT
16,TRBD2,TRBV7-3,many,TRBJ2-1,CASSSMVAGGYNEQFF,TGTGCCAGCAGCTCCATGGTAGCGGGAGGCTACAATGAGCAGTTCTTC
15,NA,TRBV5-1,many,TRBJ2-3,CASSSSALPTDTQYF,TGCGCCAGCAGTTCTAGCGCGCTACCCACAGATACGCAGTATTTT
12,TRBD1,TRBV5-6,many,TRBJ2-1,CASCRQGDEQFF,TGTGCCAGCTGTCGACAGGGCGATGAGCAGTTCTTC
13,TRBD1,TRBV5-1,NA,TRBJ2-1,CASSSGQDNEQFF,TGCGCCAGCAGCTCAGGACAGGACAATGAGCAGTTCTTC
15,TRBD1,TRBV20-1,many,TRBJ2-7,CSARDRDSASYEQYF,TGCAGTGCTAGAGATCGGGACAGTGCTTCCTACGAGCAGTACTTC
16,NA,TRBV24-1,few,TRBJ2-1,CATSDLPDYVGFEQFF,TGTGCCACCAGTGATTTGCCAGATTACGTGGGCTTCGAGCAGTTCTTC
21,TRBD2,TRBV6-1,many,TRBJ2-7,CASRGGEVVSGRVPSFYEQYF,TGTGCCAGCAGGGGGGGGGAGGTTGTTAGCGGGAGGGTCCCCTCCTTCTACGAGCAGTACTTC
11,NA,TRBV28,NA,TRBJ2-1,CASSSGDPQFF,TGTGCCAGCAGCTCAGGGGACCCGCAGTTCTTC
14,NA,TRBV4-3,many,TRBJ2-5,CASSQDRAGETQYF,TGCGCCAGCAGCCAAGACCGGGCCGGTGAGACCCAGTACTTC
15,NA,TRBV5-5,NA,TRBJ2-5,CASSLRDGHTMTQYF,TGTGCCAGCAGCCTCCGGGACGGCCATACGATGACCCAGTACTTC
15,TRBD2,TRBV19,many,TRBJ2-7,CASSAQLAGNYEQYF,TGTGCCAGTAGTGCCCAGCTAGCGGGCAACTACGAGCAGTACTTC
13,NA,TRBV4-2,NA,TRBJ2-7,CASSQPYSYEQYF,TGTGCCAGCAGCCAGCCCTACTCCTACGAGCAGTACTTC
15,TRBD1,TRBV27,few,TRBJ2-2,CASRTGQGATGELFF,TGTGCCAGCAGAACGGGACAGGGGGCCACCGGGGAGCTGTTTTTT
15,TRBD2,TRBV9,NA,TRBJ2-7,CASSAPGLAGEEQYF,TGTGCCAGCAGCGCTCCGGGACTAGCGGGAGAAGAGCAGTACTTC
14,NA,TRBV27,many,TRBJ2-3,CASSSDSSTDTQYF,TGTGCCAGCAGTTCCGACTCAAGCACAGATACGCAGTATTTT
15,TRBD2,TRBV28,NA,TRBJ2-1,CASSFASGRGDEQFF,TGTGCCAGCAGTTTTGCCAGCGGGAGGGGCGATGAGCAGTTCTTC
17,TRBD1,TRBV20-1,NA,TRBJ2-6,CSARDGTGGSGANVLTF,TGCAGTGCTAGAGATGGGACAGGGGGCTCTGGGGCCAACGTCCTGACTTTC
14,TRBD2,TRBV7-2,many,TRBJ2-3,CASSPGLAGDTQYF,TGTGCCAGCAGCCCTGGACTAGCGGGAGATACGCAGTATTTT
11,NA,TRBV20-1,many,TRBJ2-7,CSAPIHYEQYF,TGCAGTGCTCCGATCCACTACGAGCAGTACTTC
14,NA,TRBV9,many,TRBJ1-2,CASSVGTGSSGYTF,TGTGCCAGCAGCGTAGGAACAGGGTCGAGTGGCTACACCTTC
15,NA,TRBV12-3/TRBV12-4,many,TRBJ1-5,CASSSGTMGNQPQHF,TGTGCCAGCAGTTCCGGGACGATGGGCAATCAGCCCCAGCATTTT
16,NA,TRBV28,many,TRBJ2-1,CASSSRLGFAYNEQFF,TGTGCCAGCAGTTCCCGACTAGGATTTGCCTACAATGAGCAGTTCTTC
13,NA,TRBV7-6,many,TRBJ2-7,CASSLRAEYEQYF,TGTGCCAGCAGCTTACGAGCCGAATACGAGCAGTACTTC
19,NA,TRBV20-1,many,TRBJ2-1,CSARDIPTTQRKTYNEQFF,TGCAGTGCTAGAGATATCCCCACTACCCAGCGGAAGACCTACAATGAGCAGTTCTTC
15,NA,TRBV7-9,many,TRBJ2-7,CASSLEDGRSYEQYF,TGTGCCAGCAGCTTAGAGGACGGTCGCTCCTACGAGCAGTACTTC
19,TRBD2,TRBV18,few,TRBJ2-5,CASSSSLPGLAGVEETQYF,TGTGCCAGCTCATCTTCTCTGCCGGGACTAGCGGGAGTCGAAGAGACCCAGTACTTC
13,NA,TRBV5-1,many,TRBJ2-7,CASSSTGTTEQYF,TGCGCCAGCAGCTCAACCGGGACCACTGAGCAGTACTTC
12,NA,TRBV5-6,NA,TRBJ2-7,CASSLRGSEQYF,TGTGCCAGCAGCTTGAGGGGTTCCGAGCAGTACTTC
14,NA,TRBV27,many,TRBJ1-2,CASSKAGVSGGYTF,TGTGCCAGCAGTAAAGCGGGGGTCTCAGGTGGCTACACCTTC
15,NA,TRBV7-7,NA,TRBJ2-7,CASSPARGRNYEQYF,TGTGCTAGCAGCCCCGCTCGGGGGAGAAATTACGAGCAGTACTTC
17,NA,TRBV7-8,many,TRBJ2-7,CASSPGSGGATLHEQYF,TGTGCCAGCAGCCCTGGGTCGGGCGGAGCTACTCTCCACGAGCAGTACTTC
16,TRBD2,TRBV28,many,TRBJ2-7,CASSLFPASGTHEQYF,TGTGCCAGCAGTTTATTCCCGGCTAGCGGGACCCACGAGCAGTACTTC